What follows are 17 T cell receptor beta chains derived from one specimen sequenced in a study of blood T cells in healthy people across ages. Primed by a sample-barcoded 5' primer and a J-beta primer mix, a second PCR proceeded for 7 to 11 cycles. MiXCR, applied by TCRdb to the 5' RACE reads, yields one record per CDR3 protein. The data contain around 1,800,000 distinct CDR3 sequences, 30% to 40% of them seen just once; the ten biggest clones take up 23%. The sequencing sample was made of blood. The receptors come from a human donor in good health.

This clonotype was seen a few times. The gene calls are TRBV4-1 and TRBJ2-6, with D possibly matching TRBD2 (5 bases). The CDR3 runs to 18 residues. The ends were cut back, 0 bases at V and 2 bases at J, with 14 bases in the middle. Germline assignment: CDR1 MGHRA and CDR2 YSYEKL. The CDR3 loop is CASSQDYRLRAGANVLTF. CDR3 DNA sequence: TGCGCCAGCAGCCAAGATTATCGTTTGAGGGCTGGGGCCAACGTCCTGACTTTC.

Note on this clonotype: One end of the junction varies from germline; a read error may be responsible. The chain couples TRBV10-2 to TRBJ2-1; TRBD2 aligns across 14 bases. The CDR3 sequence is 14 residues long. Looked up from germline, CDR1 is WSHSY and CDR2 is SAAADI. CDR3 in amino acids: CASSGTSGGNGQFF. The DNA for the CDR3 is TGCGCCAGCAGCGGGACTAGCGGGGGAAATGGGCAGTTCTTC.

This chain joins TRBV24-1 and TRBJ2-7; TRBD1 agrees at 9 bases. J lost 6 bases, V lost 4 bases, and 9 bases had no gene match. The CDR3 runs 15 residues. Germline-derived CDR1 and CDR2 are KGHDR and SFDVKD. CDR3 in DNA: TGTGCCACCAGTGAGGCCGGGACAGGGAGAGGCGAGCAGTACTTC. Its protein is CATSEAGTGRGEQYF.

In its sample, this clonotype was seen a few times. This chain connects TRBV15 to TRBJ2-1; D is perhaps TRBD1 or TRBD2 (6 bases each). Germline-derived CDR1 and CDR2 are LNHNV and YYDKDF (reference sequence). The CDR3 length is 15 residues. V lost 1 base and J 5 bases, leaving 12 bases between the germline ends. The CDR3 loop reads CATSRAPRGDNEQFF. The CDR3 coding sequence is TGTGCCACCAGCAGAGCTCCGAGGGGGGACAATGAGCAGTTCTTC.

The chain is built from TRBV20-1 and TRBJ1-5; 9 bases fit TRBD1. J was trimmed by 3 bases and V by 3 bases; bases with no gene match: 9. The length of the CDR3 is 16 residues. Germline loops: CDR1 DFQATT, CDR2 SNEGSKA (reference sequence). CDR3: CSASPGTGSYNQPQHF. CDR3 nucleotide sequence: TGCAGTGCTAGCCCCGGGACAGGGTCGTACAATCAGCCCCAGCATTTT.

CDR3 in DNA: TGCGCCAGCAGCTGGAGCGGGGGGTCCTCCTACAATGAGCAGTTCTTC. Translation gives CASSWSGGSSYNEQFF. V and J are TRBV5-1 and TRBJ2-1, with TRBD2 identical over 9 bases. V gave up 3 bases and J gave up 0 bases; unmatched junction bases: 4. The CDR3 spans 16 residues. Germline values: CDR1 SGHRS, CDR2 YFSETQ.

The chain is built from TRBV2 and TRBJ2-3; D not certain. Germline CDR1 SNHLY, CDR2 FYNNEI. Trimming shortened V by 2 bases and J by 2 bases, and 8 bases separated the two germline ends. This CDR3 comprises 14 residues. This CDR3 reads CASSESWYTDTQYF. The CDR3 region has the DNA TGTGCCAGCAGTGAAAGTTGGTACACAGATACGCAGTATTTT.

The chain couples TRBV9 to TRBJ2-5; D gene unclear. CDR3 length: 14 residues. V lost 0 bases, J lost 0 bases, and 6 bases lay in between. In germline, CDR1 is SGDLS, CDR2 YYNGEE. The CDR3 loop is CASSVAANQETQYF. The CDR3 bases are TGTGCCAGCAGCGTAGCGGCTAACCAAGAGACCCAGTACTTC.

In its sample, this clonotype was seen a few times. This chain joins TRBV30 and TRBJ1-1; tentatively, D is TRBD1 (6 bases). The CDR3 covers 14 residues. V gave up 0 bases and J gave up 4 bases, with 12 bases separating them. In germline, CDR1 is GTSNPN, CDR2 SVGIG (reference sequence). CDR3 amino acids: CAWSVNSQGTEAFF. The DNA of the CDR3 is TGTGCCTGGAGTGTGAATTCACAGGGCACTGAAGCTTTCTTT.

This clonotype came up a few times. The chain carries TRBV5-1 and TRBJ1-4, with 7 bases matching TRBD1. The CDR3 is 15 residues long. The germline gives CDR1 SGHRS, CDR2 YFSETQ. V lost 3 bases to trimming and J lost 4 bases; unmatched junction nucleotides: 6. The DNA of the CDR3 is TGCGCCAGCAGCTCCAGGGGGGAAAGTAATGAAAAACTGTTTTTT. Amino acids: CASSSRGESNEKLFF. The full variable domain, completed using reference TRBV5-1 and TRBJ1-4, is KAGVTQTPRYLIKTRGQQVTLSCSPISGHRSVSWYQQTPGQGLQFLFEYFSETQRNKGNFPGRFSGRQFSNSRSEMNVSTLELGDSALYLCASSSRGESNEKLFFGSGTQLSVL.

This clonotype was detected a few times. CDR3 in amino acids: CAISESSLDRDSPLHF. CDR3 DNA: TGTGCCATCAGTGAGTCGAGTTTGGACAGGGATTCACCCCTCCACTTT. The V call is TRBV10-3, the J call TRBJ1-6, with 8 bases aligning to TRBD1. The CDR3 has 16 amino acids. Unmatched junction bases numbered 6, after V lost 0 bases and J lost 8 bases. From germline, CDR1 is ENHRY and CDR2 SYGVKD.

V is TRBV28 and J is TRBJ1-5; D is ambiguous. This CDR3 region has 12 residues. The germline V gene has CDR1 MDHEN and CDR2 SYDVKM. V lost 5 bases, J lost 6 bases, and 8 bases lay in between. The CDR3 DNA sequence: TGTGCCAGCAGTCCACGAGTTCAGCCCCAGCATTTT. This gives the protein CASSPRVQPQHF.

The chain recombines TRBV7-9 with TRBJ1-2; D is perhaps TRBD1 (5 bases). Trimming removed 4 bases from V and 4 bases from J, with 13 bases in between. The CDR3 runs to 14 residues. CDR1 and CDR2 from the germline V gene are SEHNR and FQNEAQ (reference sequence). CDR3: CASSSSRDFYGYTF. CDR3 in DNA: TGTGCCAGCAGCTCTAGCCGGGACTTCTATGGCTACACCTTC.

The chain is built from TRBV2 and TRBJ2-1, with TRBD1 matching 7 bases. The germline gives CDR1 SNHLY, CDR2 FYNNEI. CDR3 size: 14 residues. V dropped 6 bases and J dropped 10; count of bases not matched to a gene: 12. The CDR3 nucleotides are TGTGCCAGCAGCGAGAATTCCCCGGGACAGGAGCAGTTCTTC. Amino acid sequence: CASSENSPGQEQFF.

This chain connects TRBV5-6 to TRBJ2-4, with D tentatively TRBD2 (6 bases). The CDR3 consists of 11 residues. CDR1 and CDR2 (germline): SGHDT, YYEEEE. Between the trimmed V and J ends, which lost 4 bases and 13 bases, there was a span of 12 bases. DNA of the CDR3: TGTGCCAGCAGCAGGCGACTAGAGCAGTACTTC. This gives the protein CASSRRLEQYF.

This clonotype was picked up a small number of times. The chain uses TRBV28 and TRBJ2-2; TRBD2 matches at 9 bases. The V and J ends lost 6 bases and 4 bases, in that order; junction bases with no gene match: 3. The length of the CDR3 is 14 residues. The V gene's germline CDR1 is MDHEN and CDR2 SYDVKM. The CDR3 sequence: CASRAGGSTGELFF. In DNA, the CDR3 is TGTGCCAGCAGAGCGGGGGGCTCCACCGGGGAGCTGTTTTTT. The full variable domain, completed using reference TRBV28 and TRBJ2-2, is DVKVTQSSRYLVKRTGEKVFLECVQDMDHENMFWYRQDPGLGLRLIYFSYDVKMKEKGDIPEGYSVSREKKERFSLILESASTNQTSMYLCASRAGGSTGELFFGEGSRLTVL.

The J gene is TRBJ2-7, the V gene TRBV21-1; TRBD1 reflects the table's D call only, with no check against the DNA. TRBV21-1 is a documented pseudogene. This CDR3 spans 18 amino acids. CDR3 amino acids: CASSKNGIGGTCSYEQYF. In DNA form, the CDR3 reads TGTGCCAGCAGCAAAAATGGTATAGGGGGGACCTGCTCCTACGAGCAGTACTTC.